A selection of T cell receptor beta chains follows, all from one sample in a study of radiation and T cells in renal cell carcinoma. Measured with immunoSEQ multiplex PCR; TCRdb has only the in-frame clones, and not every one. The table lists just under 80,000 clones, approximately 83% of them singletons. Sample: blood, taken from a patient whose treatment included radiotherapy and nephrectomy. The receptors were sampled from a woman aged 45-59 years with renal cell carcinoma. Each CDR3 is given with its conserved first and last residue. Each record gives: J gene, clone size, D gene, V gene, CDR3 DNA, CDR3 protein. The D gene is left open where the match is weak. Size values are once, few and many counts, or a class for expanded clones, and some rows have none.

>TRBJ2-2|-|-|TRBV7-7
TGTGCCAGCAGCTTAGGCCCCCTACGTGGCGGGGAGCTGTTTTTT
CASSLGPLRGGELFF
>TRBJ1-3|-|-|TRBV7-2
TGTGCCAGCAGCTTTCCGGGCTCTGGAAACACCATATATTTT
CASSFPGSGNTIYF
>TRBJ2-5|-|TRBD1|TRBV7-2
TGTGCCAGCAGAGACAGGGCAGAAGAGACCCAGTACTTC
CASRDRAEETQYF
>TRBJ1-5|-|-|TRBV5-1
TGCGCCAGCGCTGAAACGGACAGAAATCAGCCCCAGCATTTT
CASAETDRNQPQHF
>TRBJ2-1|-|TRBD2|TRBV2
TGTGCCAGCAGTACTAGCGGGTTGAGCTCCTACAATGAGCAGTTCTTC
CASSTSGLSSYNEQFF
>TRBJ2-5|-|TRBD2|TRBV5-5
TGTGCCAGCAGCACTTTAGCGGGCGGGGAGACCCAGTACTTC
CASSTLAGGETQYF
>TRBJ2-7|-|-|TRBV2
TGTGCCAGCAGTGAAATGGGGACCTACGAGCAGTACTTC
CASSEMGTYEQYF
>TRBJ2-3|once|-|TRBV4-2
TGTGCCAGCAGCCAAGATACCCAAGGGTACACAGATACGCAGTATTTT
CASSQDTQGYTDTQYF
>TRBJ2-7|-|TRBD1|TRBV5-4
TGTGCCAGCGGGAAACAGGGGGCCTACGAGCAGTACTTC
CASGKQGAYEQYF
>TRBJ2-7|-|-|TRBV11-2
TGTGCCAGCAGCTCCTCGGGTGGCGGGCAGTACTTC
CASSSSGGGQYF
>TRBJ1-2|-|-|TRBV29-1
TGCAGCGTTTCCCCCCGGCTGCAGAACTATGGCTACACCTTC
CSVSPRLQNYGYTF
>TRBJ2-7|-|-|TRBV27
TGTGCCAGCAGTTCCGGACAGCTCCTGGAGCAGTACTTC
CASSSGQLLEQYF
>TRBJ1-2|-|TRBD1|TRBV5-4
TGTGCCAGCAGCTTGGTAGGGGACAGCGGCTATGGCTACACCTTC
CASSLVGDSGYGYTF
>TRBJ2-6|-|-|TRBV6-1
TGTGCCAGCAGTGAATCAGTTCTAAGGAGCTCTGGGGCCAACGTCCTGACTTTC
CASSESVLRSSGANVLTF
>TRBJ2-1|-|-|TRBV11-3
TGTGCCAGCAGCTTACAGATCTACAATGAGCAGTTCTTC
CASSLQIYNEQFF
>TRBJ1-6|-|-|TRBV7-2
TGTGCCAGCAGCTTCGGACAGAAGTCACCCCTCCACTTT
CASSFGQKSPLHF
>TRBJ2-2|-|TRBD2|TRBV28
TGTGCCAGCAGTTTAATGAGCGGGGGGCCTACCGGGGAGCTGTTTTTT
CASSLMSGGPTGELFF
>TRBJ2-5|-|TRBD2|TRBV4-3
TGCGCCAGCAGCCAAGGGGAGGGAGGGTACGAGACCCAGTACTTC
CASSQGEGGYETQYF
>TRBJ2-1|once|TRBD2|TRBV9
TGTGCCAGTAATCCAAGCGGGAGCTGGAATGAGCAGTTCTTC
CASNPSGSWNEQFF
>TRBJ2-3|few|TRBD1|TRBV4-3
TGCGCCAGCAGCCAAGAGGGGACAGGGGCAGATACGCAGTATTTT
CASSQEGTGADTQYF
>TRBJ1-4|-|-|TRBV5-4
TGTGCCAGCAGCTTGACGGTGGCAGGGCAAAATGAAAAACTGTTTTTT
CASSLTVAGQNEKLFF
>TRBJ2-6|-|-|TRBV6-4
TGTGCCAGCAGTGACGTCTCTGGGGCCAACGTCCTGACTTTC
CASSDVSGANVLTF
>TRBJ1-2|-|-|TRBV23-1
TGCGCCTGGGAGGAAAGGCTGGACTATGGCTACACCTTC
CAWEERLDYGYTF
>TRBJ1-2|once|-|TRBV7-9
TGTGCCAGCAGCTACCCAACGGGCCCCTATGGCTACACCTTC
CASSYPTGPYGYTF
>TRBJ1-1|few|-|TRBV6-4
TGTGCCAGCAGTGGGACCGCGAACACTGAAGCTTTCTTT
CASSGTANTEAFF
>TRBJ2-1|-|-|TRBV14
TGTGCCAGCAGCCACCGATGGCAGGGGCACTCCAATGAGCAGTTCTTC
CASSHRWQGHSNEQFF
>TRBJ2-3|-|TRBD2|TRBV4-3
TGCGCCAGCAGCCGAGGGGCTAGCGGGGGGGCAGATACGCAGTATTTT
CASSRGASGGADTQYF
>TRBJ1-5|few|-|TRBV28
TGTGCCAGCAGCTATACACAGGGTGGCAATCAGCCCCAGCATTTT
CASSYTQGGNQPQHF
>TRBJ2-1|-|-|TRBV7-2
TGTGCCAGCAGCTTAGCTAGCGAGTCCATGGCGCAGTTCTTC
CASSLASESMAQFF
>TRBJ2-3|-|TRBD2|TRBV5-1
TGCGCCAGCAGCTGGGGGGGAGCCAGGGAGGCAGATACGCAGTATTTT
CASSWGGAREADTQYF
>TRBJ1-1|-|-|TRBV18
TGTGCCAGCTCACCGGACATGAACACTGAAGCTTTCTTT
CASSPDMNTEAFF
>TRBJ2-7|-|-|TRBV19
TGTGCCAGTAGTTACGATCCGGACCCAGCTATGCCCTACGAGCAGTACTTC
CASSYDPDPAMPYEQYF
>TRBJ1-5|-|-|TRBV2
TGTGCCAGCAGTTGGACGGACGGGGATCAGCCCCAGCATTTT
CASSWTDGDQPQHF
>TRBJ2-5|-|-|TRBV28
TGTGCCAGCAGGATCCCGGGTCACGGAGAGACCCAGTACTTC
CASRIPGHGETQYF
>TRBJ2-7|-|-|TRBV7-9
TGTGCCAGCGAGGGGTCCGAGCAGTACTTC
CASEGSEQYF
>TRBJ1-5|-|TRBD1|TRBV19
TGTGCCAGTAGTACAGGACAGGGTAATCAGCCCCAGCATTTT
CASSTGQGNQPQHF
>TRBJ2-7|-|-|TRBV27
TGTGCCAGCAGGGAGCAGTACTTC
CASREQYF
>TRBJ1-5|-|-|TRBV5-1
TGCGCCAGCAGCCTGGGGACACCCGATAGCAATCAGCCCCAGCATTTT
CASSLGTPDSNQPQHF
>TRBJ1-5|-|TRBD1|TRBV27
TGTGCCAGCAGATGGACAGGGGATAGCAATCAGCCCCAGCATTTT
CASRWTGDSNQPQHF
>TRBJ2-1|few|TRBD2|TRBV25-1
TGTGCCACCAGACTAGCGGGAGATCTCAATGAGCAGTTCTTC
CATRLAGDLNEQFF
>TRBJ2-1|-|-|TRBV29-1
TGCAGCGTTGAAGGTTCCCCCCCGAGTCGTAGCTCCTACAATGAGCAGTTCTTC
CSVEGSPPSRSSYNEQFF
>TRBJ2-6|-|-|TRBV5-1
TGCGCCAGCAGCCCGGCATCGGTTGGGGCCAACGTCCTGACTTTC
CASSPASVGANVLTF
>TRBJ1-5|-|-|TRBV7-2
TGTGCCAGCAGCTTAGTGGCAGGGGGCAATCAGCCCCAGCATTTT
CASSLVAGGNQPQHF
>TRBJ1-1|-|TRBD1|TRBV18
TGTGCCAGCTCAGCGGGACAGACTAGCACTGAAGCTTTCTTT
CASSAGQTSTEAFF
>TRBJ2-5|once|-|TRBV11-3
TGTGCCAGCAGCTTAGACCCGGGCTCAGAGACCCAGTACTTC
CASSLDPGSETQYF
>TRBJ1-1|-|-|TRBV9
TGTGCCAGCAGCGTAGCTTCGGTGACGAGGAACACTGAAGCTTTCTTT
CASSVASVTRNTEAFF
>TRBJ2-1|-|TRBD2|TRBV28
TGTGCCAGCAGTTCGGGACTAGCGGGCTCCTACAATGAGCAGTTCTTC
CASSSGLAGSYNEQFF
>TRBJ1-1|few|-|TRBV18
TGTGCCAGCTCAGGGGGCGAGAACACTGAAGCTTTCTTT
CASSGGENTEAFF
>TRBJ2-3|-|-|TRBV7-2
TGTGCCAGCAGCCTGCAGAGAAACACAGATACGCAGTATTTT
CASSLQRNTDTQYF
>TRBJ1-2|-|TRBD1|TRBV4-3
TGCGCCAGCAGCGCAATGTCACAGGGGGCTAACTATGGCTACACCTTC
CASSAMSQGANYGYTF
>TRBJ2-5|-|-|TRBV5-1
TGCGCCAGCAGCCCACTCGCGTCGAGTAAAGAGACCCAGTACTTC
CASSPLASSKETQYF
>TRBJ2-1|once|-|TRBV11-2
TGTGCCAGCATCCCAGGCCGGGGGTCCTACAATGAGCAGTTCTTC
CASIPGRGSYNEQFF
>TRBJ1-6|-|-|TRBV14
TGTGCCAGCAGCCAGAATAATTCACCCCTCCACTTT
CASSQNNSPLHF
>TRBJ1-1|once|-|TRBV28
TGTGCCAGCAGTTTATCGGGGCAGGGAAAGGAAGCTTTCTTT
CASSLSGQGKEAFF
>TRBJ1-4|-|-|TRBV5-6
TGTGCCAGCAGCTTTTATGTCGACAGAACAACTAATGAAAAACTGTTTTTT
CASSFYVDRTTNEKLFF